These 20 T cell receptor beta chains came from one sample sequenced in a study of blood T cell repertoires in COVID-19. The table came from immunoSEQ multiplex PCR; TCRdb's copy has only in-frame clones and leaves some out. The sample consists of around 140,000 clones, around 87% of them appearing once. The source material was peripheral blood. The receptors originated from a man over 45 with active COVID-19.

This clone was detected a few times. The chain uses TRBV6-4 and TRBJ2-1; 12 bases align to TRBD2. The CDR3 covers 14 residues. The germline V gene encodes CDR1 MRHNA and CDR2 SNTAGT. Trimming cost V 5 bases and J 7 bases; bases outside gene matches: 3. The CDR3 region has the DNA TGTGCCAGCAGTACTAGCGGGGGGAAAAATGAGCAGTTCTTC. Protein: CASSTSGGKNEQFF.

The chain is built from TRBV6-5 and TRBJ1-1, with TRBD1 as a possible D gene (6 bases). The CDR3 covers 13 residues. CDR1 is MNHEY and CDR2 is SVGAGI in the germline V gene. V was shortened by 7 bases and J by 4 bases, with 13 bases between the two germline ends. The CDR3, as DNA: TGTGCCAGCACTATCCCAGGGGCCACTGAAGCTTTCTTT. It encodes CASTIPGATEAFF.

The rearrangement links TRBV6-5 to TRBJ1-5; D is possibly TRBD1 (6 bases). The CDR3 runs to 14 residues. Trimming cost V 0 bases and J 6 bases, with 9 bases left between them. The V gene's germline CDR1 is MNHEY and CDR2 SVGAGI. Here the CDR3 reads CASSYSPGAQPQHF. The CDR3 nucleotides read TGTGCCAGCAGTTACTCTCCAGGGGCTCAGCCCCAGCATTTT.

The V and J genes are TRBV30 and TRBJ1-6, with 7 positions matching TRBD1. Germline CDR1 is GTSNPN and CDR2 is SVGIG (reference sequence). V lost 1 base, J lost 0 bases, and 3 bases stayed unmatched. CDR3 length: 16 amino acids. Here the CDR3 reads CAWSGDRSSYNSPLHF. As DNA, the CDR3 is TGTGCCTGGAGTGGGGACAGAAGCTCCTATAATTCACCCCTCCACTTT. Full variable domain (outside the CDR3, taken from reference TRBV30 and TRBJ1-6): SQTIHQWPATLVQPVGSPLSLECTVEGTSNPNLYWYRQAAGRGLQLLFYSVGIGQISSEVPQNLSASRPQDRQFILSSKKLLLSDSGFYLCAWSGDRSSYNSPLHFGNGTRLTVT.

The genes are TRBV30 and TRBJ2-3; tentative D call: TRBD1 (6 bases). Germline-derived CDR1 and CDR2 are GTSNPN and SVGIG (reference sequence). This CDR3 contains 17 residues. The V gene lost 0 bases and the J gene lost 2 bases, with 18 bases spanning the gap. CDR3 sequence: CAWSVSGTLRITDTQYF. CDR3 nucleotides: TGTGCCTGGAGTGTCTCCGGGACATTAAGGATCACAGATACGCAGTATTTT. The entire variable domain, with the rest obtained from reference TRBV30 and TRBJ2-3, is as follows: SQTIHQWPATLVQPVGSPLSLECTVEGTSNPNLYWYRQAAGRGLQLLFYSVGIGQISSEVPQNLSASRPQDRQFILSSKKLLLSDSGFYLCAWSVSGTLRITDTQYFGPGTRLTVL.

V and J are TRBV7-2 and TRBJ2-7, with D possibly matching TRBD2 (5 bases). The V and J ends lost 6 bases and 3 bases respectively, with 12 bases between them. This CDR3 contains 13 residues. The germline gives CDR1 SGHTA, CDR2 FQGNSA. Written as DNA, the CDR3 is TGTGCCAGCAGTCAGAACCGGGGCTACGAGCAGTACTTC. As protein: CASSQNRGYEQYF.

The CDR3 DNA follows: TGTGCCAGCAGCGCAACTAGCGGGGGGGGCGAGCAGTACTTC. Protein: CASSATSGGGEQYF. The chain carries TRBV9 and TRBJ2-7; 13 bases map to TRBD2. This CDR3 has 14 residues. With 3 bases clipped from V and 6 bases from J, the junction kept 3 bases outside the gene matches. Germline V gene lookup returns CDR1 SGDLS and CDR2 YYNGEE.

The chain is built from TRBV6-5 and TRBJ2-1, with D tentatively TRBD2 (5 bases). The CDR3 is made up of 15 amino acids. Between the trimmed V and J ends, which lost 4 bases and 5 bases, there was a span of 15 bases. Per the germline V gene, CDR1 is MNHEY and CDR2 is SVGAGI. The chain's CDR3 is CASSWGARRDNEQFF. The CDR3 nucleotides are TGTGCCAGCAGTTGGGGAGCAAGGAGAGACAATGAGCAGTTCTTC.

This chain uses TRBV2 with TRBJ2-3; D might be TRBD1 (6 bases). Trimming cost V 7 bases and J 4 bases, with 21 bases left between them. The length of the CDR3 is 16 residues. Germline lookup yields CDR1 SNHLY and CDR2 FYNNEI. The CDR3 sequence: CASTPRTARSSDTQYF. DNA for the CDR3: TGTGCCAGCACCCCCAGGACAGCTCGCTCCTCAGATACGCAGTATTTT.

This clone has more than one count but fewer than ten. The chain joins TRBV5-1 to TRBJ1-2; the D is unclear. This CDR3 is 12 amino acids long. Germline V CDR1 and CDR2: SGHRS, YFSETQ. V was clipped by 2 bases and J by 5 bases, with 7 bases between them. The CDR3 protein is CASSFSTYGYTF. CDR3 nucleotides: TGCGCCAGCAGCTTTTCAACTTATGGCTACACCTTC.

The chain's CDR3 is CASSLDTGSQYF. For the CDR3, the DNA is TGTGCCAGCAGTTTGGACACCGGGTCCCAGTACTTC. The chain uses TRBV6-5 and TRBJ2-5, with a possible D match to TRBD1 (5 bases). The CDR3 contains 12 residues. Trimming removed 4 bases from V and 9 bases from J, with 12 bases in between. Germline values: CDR1 MNHEY, CDR2 SVGAGI.

V and J are TRBV4-1 and TRBJ1-1; the D gene is possibly TRBD1 (5 bases). This CDR3 is 15 amino acids long. The germline CDR1 and CDR2 sequences are MGHRA and YSYEKL. The V end lost 3 bases, the J end lost 4 bases, and 15 bases lay between the germline ends. Here the CDR3 DNA reads TGCGCCAGCAGCCACCCGGGACTCCGAGGCACTGAAGCTTTCTTT. Translated: CASSHPGLRGTEAFF.

This chain uses TRBV29-1 with TRBJ1-1, with a weak D call TRBD1 (6 bases). The CDR3 sequence is 12 residues long. Germline V lookup: CDR1 SQVTM, CDR2 ANQGSEA. The V end was cut by 7 bases, the J end by 1 base, with 10 bases between. CDR3 in amino acids: CSAGQTNTEAFF. As DNA, the CDR3 is TGCAGCGCCGGACAGACGAACACTGAAGCTTTCTTT.

V gene TRBV12-3 or TRBV12-4 combines with J gene TRBJ1-2; no reliable D call. CDR3 length equals 13 residues. V was trimmed by 4 bases and J by 0 bases, leaving 6 bases between them. The DNA of the CDR3 is TGTGCCAGCAGTTCTACAGCTAACTATGGCTACACCTTC. It yields the protein CASSSTANYGYTF.

This clone was counted a single time. The gene calls are TRBV11-2 and TRBJ1-2; tentative D call: TRBD1 (5 bases). CDR3 length equals 15 residues. Germline assignment: CDR1 SGHAT and CDR2 FQNNGV. Trimming stripped 1 base from V and 6 bases from J, with 15 bases between. The CDR3 region is CASSLAQGSGDGYTF. In DNA form, the CDR3 reads TGTGCCAGCAGCTTAGCGCAGGGTTCGGGCGATGGCTACACCTTC.

The chain is built from TRBV7-2 and TRBJ2-7, with 9 positions matching TRBD2. CDR3 length: 15 amino acids. Germline V lookup: CDR1 SGHTA, CDR2 FQGNSA. J gave up 2 bases and V 1 base, and 3 bases lay outside the gene matches. Here the CDR3 reads CASSLVSGGAYEQYF. CDR3 bases: TGTGCCAGCAGCTTAGTTAGCGGGGGCGCCTACGAGCAGTACTTC.

The chain recombines TRBV7-8 with TRBJ2-7; the match to TRBD1 covers 10 bases. Germline loops: CDR1 SGHVS, CDR2 FQNEAQ. V gave up 5 bases and J gave up 7 bases; unmatched junction bases: 11. The CDR3 runs to 15 residues. The CDR3 DNA reads TGTGCCAGCAGCACCGGGACAGGGGTAAGGGAAGAGCAGTACTTC. This translates into CASSTGTGVREEQYF.

The V and J genes are TRBV9 and TRBJ2-2, with TRBD2 identical over 14 bases. Per germline, CDR1 SGDLS and CDR2 YYNGEE. The ends lost 2 bases at V and 0 bases at J; junction bases unmatched: 3. This CDR3 spans 18 amino acids. CDR3 sequence reads: CASSVRLAGGPNTGELFF. CDR3 sequence (DNA): TGTGCCAGCAGCGTCCGACTAGCGGGGGGGCCGAACACCGGGGAGCTGTTTTTT.

This rearrangement joins TRBV6-5 to TRBJ2-7; D is possibly TRBD1 (6 bases). Germline V gene lookup returns CDR1 MNHEY and CDR2 SVGAGI. Trimming pared 4 bases from V and 3 bases from J, leaving 13 bases between. This CDR3 is 14 amino acids long. CDR3 sequence (DNA): TGTGCCAGCAGTTCCTCGGGACAAGGCTACGAGCAGTACTTC. Its protein product is CASSSSGQGYEQYF.

The chain joins TRBV5-1 to TRBJ2-5, with 14 nucleotides matching TRBD2. There are 17 residues in the CDR3. V trimming: 4 bases; J trimming: 5 bases; junction bases outside the gene matches: 10. Germline-derived CDR1 and CDR2 are SGHRS and YFSETQ. This chain's CDR3 is CASSPRTSGGRMETQYF. The CDR3 DNA is TGCGCCAGCAGCCCTCGGACTAGCGGGGGGAGGATGGAGACCCAGTACTTC.